This T cell receptor (beta chain) was sequenced in a study of blood T cell repertoires in COVID-19. In the original processing: Cell counts per sample came from amplifying reference gene primers. The repertoire was sequenced with immunoSEQ multiplex PCR; TCRdb's copy has only in-frame clones and lacks some. V, J and clone size were drawn from that table, and D and trimming were deduced from the DNA. Of approximately 300,000 clones listed, 86% were seen once; the top ten hold roughly 1.6%. CDR3 length: 15 amino acids. The V gene's germline CDR1 is SQVTM and CDR2 ANQGSEA. V gave up 4 bases and J gave up 3 bases; unmatched junction bases: 5.

The sample comprised peripheral blood. This sequence originates from a woman between 50 and 59 years old with acute or convalescent COVID-19. J is TRBJ2-2 and V is TRBV29-1; 10 bases agree with TRBD2. CDR3 coding DNA: TGCAGCGTTGGGAGCGGGAGGGAGTACACCGGGGAGCTGTTTTTT. This codes for CSVGSGREYTGELFF.